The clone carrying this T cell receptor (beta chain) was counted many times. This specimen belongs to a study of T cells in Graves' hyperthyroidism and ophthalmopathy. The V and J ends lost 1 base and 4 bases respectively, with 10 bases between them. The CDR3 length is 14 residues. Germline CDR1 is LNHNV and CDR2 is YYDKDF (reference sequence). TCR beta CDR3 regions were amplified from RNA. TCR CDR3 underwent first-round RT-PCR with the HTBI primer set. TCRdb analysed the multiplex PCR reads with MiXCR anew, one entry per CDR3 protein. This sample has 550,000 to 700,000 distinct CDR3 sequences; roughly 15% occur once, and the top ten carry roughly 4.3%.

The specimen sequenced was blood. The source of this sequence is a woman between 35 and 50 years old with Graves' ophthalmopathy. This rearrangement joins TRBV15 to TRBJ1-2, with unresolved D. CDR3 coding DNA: TGTGCCACCAGCAGAGTGGACGGGCCCTATGGCTACACCTTC. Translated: CATSRVDGPYGYTF.